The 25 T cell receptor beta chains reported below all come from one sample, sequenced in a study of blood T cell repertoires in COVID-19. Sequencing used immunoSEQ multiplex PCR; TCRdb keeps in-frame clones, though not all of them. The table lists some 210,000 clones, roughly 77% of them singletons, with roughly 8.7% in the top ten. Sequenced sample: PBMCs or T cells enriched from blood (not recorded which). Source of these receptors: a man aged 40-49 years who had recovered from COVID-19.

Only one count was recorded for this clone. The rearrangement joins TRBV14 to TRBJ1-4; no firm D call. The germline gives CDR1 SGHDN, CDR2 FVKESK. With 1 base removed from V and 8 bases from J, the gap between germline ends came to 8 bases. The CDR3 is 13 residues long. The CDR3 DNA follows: TGTGCCAGCAGCCAAGGGGCCGTCGAAAAACTGTTTTTT. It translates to CASSQGAVEKLFF. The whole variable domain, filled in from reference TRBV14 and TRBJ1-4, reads EAGVTQFPSHSVIEKGQTVTLRCDPISGHDNLYWYRRVMGKEIKFLLHFVKESKQDESGMPNNRFLAERTGGTYSTLKVQPAELEDSGVYFCASSQGAVEKLFFGSGTQLSVL.

The CDR3 is CASSQDRAHAFF. The CDR3 DNA reads as TGTGCCAGCAGCCAAGACAGGGCGCACGCTTTCTTT. The chain couples TRBV11-2 to TRBJ1-1, with TRBD1 identical over 7 bases. The V segment lost 5 bases and the J segment 11 bases; nucleotides outside the gene matches: 8. CDR1 is SGHAT, CDR2 FQNNGV, per germline. This CDR3 contains 12 residues.

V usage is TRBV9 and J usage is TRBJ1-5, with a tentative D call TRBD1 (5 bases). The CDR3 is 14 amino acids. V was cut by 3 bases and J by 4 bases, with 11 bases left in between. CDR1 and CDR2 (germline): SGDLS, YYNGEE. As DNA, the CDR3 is TGTGCCAGCAGCGCTGGCGGGGGGAATCAGCCCCAGCATTTT. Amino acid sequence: CASSAGGGNQPQHF.

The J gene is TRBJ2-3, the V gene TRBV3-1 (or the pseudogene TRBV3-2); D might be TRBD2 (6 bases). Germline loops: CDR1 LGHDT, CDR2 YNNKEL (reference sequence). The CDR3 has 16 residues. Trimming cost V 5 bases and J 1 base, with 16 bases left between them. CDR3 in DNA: TGTGCCAGCAGCTCCCGCAGGCGGGGACGCACAGATACGCAGTATTTT. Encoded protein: CASSSRRRGRTDTQYF.

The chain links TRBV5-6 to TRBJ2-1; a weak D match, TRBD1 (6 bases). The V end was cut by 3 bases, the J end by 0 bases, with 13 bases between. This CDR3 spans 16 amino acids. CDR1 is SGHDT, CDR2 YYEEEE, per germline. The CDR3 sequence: CASSSQTGFSYNEQFF. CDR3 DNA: TGTGCCAGCAGCTCACAGACAGGATTCTCCTACAATGAGCAGTTCTTC.

CDR3 region: CASSPPGQVYEQYF. CDR3 DNA sequence: TGTGCCAGCAGCCCTCCGGGACAGGTCTACGAGCAGTACTTC. The chain joins TRBV7-2 to TRBJ2-7; 8 bases agree with TRBD1. The V gene end was trimmed by 5 bases and the J gene end by 3 bases; junction bases not matched to a gene: 6. Germline lookup yields CDR1 SGHTA and CDR2 FQGNSA. The length of the CDR3 is 14 residues.

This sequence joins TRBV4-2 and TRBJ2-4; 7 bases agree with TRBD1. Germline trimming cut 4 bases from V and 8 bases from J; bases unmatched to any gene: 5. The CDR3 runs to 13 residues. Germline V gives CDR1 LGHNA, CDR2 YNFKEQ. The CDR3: CASSLGGADIQYF. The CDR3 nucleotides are TGTGCCAGCAGCCTAGGGGGCGCAGACATTCAGTACTTC.

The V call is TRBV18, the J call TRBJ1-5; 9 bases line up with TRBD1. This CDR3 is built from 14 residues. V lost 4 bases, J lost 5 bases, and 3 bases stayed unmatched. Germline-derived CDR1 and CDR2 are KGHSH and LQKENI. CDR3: CASSQGQGHQPQHF. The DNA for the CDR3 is TGTGCCAGCTCACAAGGACAGGGGCATCAGCCCCAGCATTTT.

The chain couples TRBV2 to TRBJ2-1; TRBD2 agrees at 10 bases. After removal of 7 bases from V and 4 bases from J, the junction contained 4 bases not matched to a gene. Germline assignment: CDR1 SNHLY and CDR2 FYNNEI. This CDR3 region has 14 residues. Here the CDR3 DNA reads TGTGCCAGCACGCTAGCGGGAGTTTACAATGAGCAGTTCTTC. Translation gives CASTLAGVYNEQFF.

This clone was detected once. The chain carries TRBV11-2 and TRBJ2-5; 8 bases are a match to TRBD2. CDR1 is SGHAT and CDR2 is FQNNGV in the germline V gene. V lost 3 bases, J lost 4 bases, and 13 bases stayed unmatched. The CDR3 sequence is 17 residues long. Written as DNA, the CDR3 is TGTGCCAGCAGCTTCCTGGGATTGGGACTAGGGGGAGAGACCCAGTACTTC. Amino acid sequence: CASSFLGLGLGGETQYF.

Written as DNA, the CDR3 is TGTGCCAGCAGCCGGGACAGGGGTGGAAACACCATATATTTT. Protein sequence: CASSRDRGGNTIYF. V and J are TRBV2 and TRBJ1-3, with 10 nucleotides matching TRBD1. Trimming cost V 6 bases and J 3 bases; bases outside gene matches: 2. There are 14 residues in the CDR3. Germline V gene lookup returns CDR1 SNHLY and CDR2 FYNNEI.

CDR3 in amino acids: CASSQVVAYNEQFF. CDR3 nucleotides: TGTGCCAGCAGCCAAGTGGTAGCCTACAATGAGCAGTTCTTC. The gene calls are TRBV14 and TRBJ2-1; D not resolved. CDR1 and CDR2 (germline): SGHDN, FVKESK. The V end lost 1 base, the J end lost 2 bases, and 6 bases lay between the germline ends. The CDR3 consists of 14 residues.

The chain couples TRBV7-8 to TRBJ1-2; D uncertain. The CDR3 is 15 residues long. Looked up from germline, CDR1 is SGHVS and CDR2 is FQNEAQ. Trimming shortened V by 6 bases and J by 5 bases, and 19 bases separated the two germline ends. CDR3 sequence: CASSRRGSRNYGYTF. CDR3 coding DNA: TGTGCCAGCAGTCGACGAGGATCGCGGAATTATGGCTACACCTTC.

CDR3 amino acids: CAWSVQRVAEAGTQYF. For the CDR3, the DNA is TGTGCCTGGAGTGTACAGCGCGTTGCGGAGGCAGGTACGCAGTATTTT. V and J are TRBV30 and TRBJ2-3; D might be TRBD2 (5 bases). The CDR3 has 16 residues. V was shortened by 0 bases and J by 8 bases, with 21 bases between the two germline ends. Germline V gene data show CDR1 as GTSNPN and CDR2 as SVGIG (reference sequence).

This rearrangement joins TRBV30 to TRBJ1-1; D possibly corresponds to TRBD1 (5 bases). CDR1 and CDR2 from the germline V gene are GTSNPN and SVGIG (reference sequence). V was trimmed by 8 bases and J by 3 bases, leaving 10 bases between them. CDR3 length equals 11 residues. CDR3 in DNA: TGTGCCATGGGAGGGGACACTGAAGCTTTCTTT. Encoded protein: CAMGGDTEAFF.

As DNA, the CDR3 is TGTGCCAGCAGTTCCCAGAACACCGGGGAGCTGTTTTTT. Amino acids: CASSSQNTGELFF. The chain links TRBV2 to TRBJ2-2; D ambiguous. Germline V lookup: CDR1 SNHLY, CDR2 FYNNEI. The CDR3 length is 13 residues. V lost 5 bases, J lost 1 base, and 5 bases lay in between.

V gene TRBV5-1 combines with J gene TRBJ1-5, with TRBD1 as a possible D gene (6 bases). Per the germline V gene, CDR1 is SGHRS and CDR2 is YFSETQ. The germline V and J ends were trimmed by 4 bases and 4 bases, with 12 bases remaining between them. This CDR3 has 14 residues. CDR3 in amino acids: CASSPGQNNQPQHF. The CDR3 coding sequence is TGCGCCAGCAGCCCGGGACAAAATAATCAGCCCCAGCATTTT.

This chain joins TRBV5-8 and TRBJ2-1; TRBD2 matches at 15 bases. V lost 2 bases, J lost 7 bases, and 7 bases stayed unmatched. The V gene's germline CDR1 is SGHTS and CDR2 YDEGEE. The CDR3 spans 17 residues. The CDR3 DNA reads TGTGCCAGCAGCTTCAGGACTAGCGGGAGGGCGGTAAATGAGCAGTTCTTC. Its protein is CASSFRTSGRAVNEQFF.

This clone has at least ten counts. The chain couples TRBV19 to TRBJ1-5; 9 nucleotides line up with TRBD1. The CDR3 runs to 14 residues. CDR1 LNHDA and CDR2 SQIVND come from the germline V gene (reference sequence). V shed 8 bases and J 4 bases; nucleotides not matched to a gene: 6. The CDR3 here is CASGRTGDNQPQHF. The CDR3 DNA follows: TGTGCCAGTGGAAGGACAGGGGATAATCAGCCCCAGCATTTT.

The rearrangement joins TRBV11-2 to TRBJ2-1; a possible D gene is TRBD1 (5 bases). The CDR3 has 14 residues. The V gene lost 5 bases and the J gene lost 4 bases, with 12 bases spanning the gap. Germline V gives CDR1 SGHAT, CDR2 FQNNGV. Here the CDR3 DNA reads TGTGCCAGCAGCAGAGGCGACAGTTACAATGAGCAGTTCTTC. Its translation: CASSRGDSYNEQFF.

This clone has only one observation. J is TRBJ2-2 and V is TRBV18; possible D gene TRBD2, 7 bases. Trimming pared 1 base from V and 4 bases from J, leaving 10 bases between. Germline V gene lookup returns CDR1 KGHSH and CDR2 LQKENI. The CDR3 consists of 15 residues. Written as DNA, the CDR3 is TGTGCCAGCTCACCACTCGGGGGGCGCACCGGGGAGCTGTTTTTT. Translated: CASSPLGGRTGELFF.

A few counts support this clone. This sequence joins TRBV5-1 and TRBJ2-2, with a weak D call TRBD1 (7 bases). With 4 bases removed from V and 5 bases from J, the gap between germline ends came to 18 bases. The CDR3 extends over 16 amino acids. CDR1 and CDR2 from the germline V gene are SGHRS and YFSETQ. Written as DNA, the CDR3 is TGCGCCAGCAGCATTCAGGGGGGTAGCTTGACCGGGGAGCTGTTTTTT. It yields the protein CASSIQGGSLTGELFF.

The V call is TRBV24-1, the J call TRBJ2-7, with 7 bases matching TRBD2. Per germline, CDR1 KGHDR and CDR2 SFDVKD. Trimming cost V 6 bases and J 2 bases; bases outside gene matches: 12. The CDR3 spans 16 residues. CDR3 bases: TGTGCCACCAGTCCCGGAAGGGCTAGCGGAACCTACGAGCAGTACTTC. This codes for CATSPGRASGTYEQYF.

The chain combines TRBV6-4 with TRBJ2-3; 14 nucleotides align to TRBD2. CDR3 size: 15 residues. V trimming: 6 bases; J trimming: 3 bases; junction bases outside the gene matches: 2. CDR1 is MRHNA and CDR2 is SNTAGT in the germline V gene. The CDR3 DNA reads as TGTGCCAGCAGCCGGACTAGCGGGGGGACAGATACGCAGTATTTT. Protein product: CASSRTSGGTDTQYF.

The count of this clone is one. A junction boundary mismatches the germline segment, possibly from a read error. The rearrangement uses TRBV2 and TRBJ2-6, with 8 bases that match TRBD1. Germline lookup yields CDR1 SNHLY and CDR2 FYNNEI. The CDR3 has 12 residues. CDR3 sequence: CASSWTGTGKAF. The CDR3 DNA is TGTGCCAGCAGCTGGACCGGGACAGGAAAGGCTTTC.